Shown below are 28 T cell receptor beta chains from a single sample sequenced in a study of a mutant IDH1 vaccine in newly diagnosed glioma. As for time point: week 11, during vaccination. Vaccination comprised doses that each held 300 ug of mutant IDH1 20-mer peptide, plus topical imiquimod. Repertoires were generated with immunoSEQ multiplex PCR, while TCRdb's copy carries only in-frame clones and drops some. The sample lists about 25,000 clones, 60% to 80% occurring once. Their antigen targets remain unknown. Sequencing was performed on PBMCs, taken from a glioma patient whose treatment included an IDH1 peptide vaccine. The origin of the receptors is a woman younger than 35 with glioma.

The rearrangement uses TRBV27 and TRBJ1-5; TRBD1 matches at 7 bases. The germline V gene encodes CDR1 MNHEY and CDR2 SMNVEV (reference sequence). The CDR3 runs 14 residues. Trimming took 8 bases from V and 4 from J; bases not matched to a gene: 8. The CDR3 reads CASGRQGNNQPQHF. As DNA, the CDR3 is TGTGCCAGCGGTCGACAGGGAAATAATCAGCCCCAGCATTTT.

The genes are TRBV5-6 and TRBJ2-7, with 8 bases lining up with TRBD1. CDR1 and CDR2 (germline): SGHDT, YYEEEE. The CDR3 loop spans 15 amino acids. V lost 5 bases to trimming and J lost 1 base; unmatched junction nucleotides: 8. The CDR3 coding sequence is TGTGCCAGCAGTCTTTGGACAGGGCGTTCCTACGAGCAGTACTTC. Translated: CASSLWTGRSYEQYF.

The chain employs TRBV27 and TRBJ2-1; possibly TRBD2 for D (6 bases). Germline V gene lookup returns CDR1 MNHEY and CDR2 SMNVEV (reference sequence). The ends were cut back, 4 bases at V and 1 base at J, with 17 bases in the middle. The CDR3 has 17 residues. CDR3 amino acids: CASSSAGGGRSYNEQFF. DNA of the CDR3: TGTGCCAGCAGTTCAGCGGGTGGCGGTAGGTCCTACAATGAGCAGTTCTTC.

The gene calls are TRBV9 and TRBJ1-2; possible D gene TRBD1, 5 bases. V was shortened by 2 bases and J by 6 bases, with 14 bases between the two germline ends. CDR1 and CDR2 (germline): SGDLS, YYNGEE. The CDR3 has 14 residues. CDR3 coding DNA: TGTGCCAGCAGCGTTCAGGCCGGGGGTAATGGCTACACCTTC. It encodes CASSVQAGGNGYTF.

The V call is TRBV7-8, the J call TRBJ1-2; D not certain. Deletions cut 2 bases from V and 4 bases from J, with 11 bases between. The CDR3 loop spans 14 amino acids. The V gene's germline CDR1 is SGHVS and CDR2 FQNEAQ. The CDR3 DNA reads as TGTGCCAGCAGCTTAATACAGCTGGGCTATGGCTACACCTTC. The encoded protein is CASSLIQLGYGYTF.

The chain recombines TRBV19 with TRBJ1-2; 8 bases line up with TRBD1. Germline assignment: CDR1 LNHDA and CDR2 SQIVND (reference sequence). V dropped 7 bases and J dropped 8; count of bases not matched to a gene: 12. CDR3 length equals 14 residues. DNA of the CDR3: TGTGCCAGTACGTTCAACAGGGGGTTTCGAGGCTACACCTTC. It translates to CASTFNRGFRGYTF.

The chain couples TRBV2 to TRBJ2-7, with TRBD1 matching over 9 bases. The CDR3 is 14 residues long. The trim removed 3 bases at V and 5 bases at J, leaving 5 bases unmatched. Germline assignment: CDR1 SNHLY and CDR2 FYNNEI. The CDR3 reads CASSERTGAHEQYF. In DNA form, the CDR3 reads TGTGCCAGCAGTGAGAGGACAGGGGCACACGAGCAGTACTTC. The whole variable domain, remainder taken from reference TRBV2 and TRBJ2-7, is EPEVTQTPSHQVTQMGQEVILRCVPISNHLYFYWYRQILGQKVEFLVSFYNNEISEKSEIFDDQFSVERPDGSNFTLKIRSTKLEDSAMYFCASSERTGAHEQYFGPGTRLTVT.

This sequence joins TRBV13 and TRBJ2-3; 8 bases are a match to TRBD1. With 2 bases clipped from V and 5 bases from J, the junction kept 9 bases outside the gene matches. CDR3 length: 16 residues. The germline gives CDR1 PRHDT, CDR2 FYEKMQ (reference sequence). CDR3 sequence (DNA): TGTGCCAGCAGCTTAACCCAGTTACAGGGGGAAGATACGCAGTATTTT. It translates to CASSLTQLQGEDTQYF.

This clone has a handful of counts. The chain joins TRBV7-9 to TRBJ2-5; 7 bases are shared with TRBD2. Germline CDR1 SEHNR, CDR2 FQNEAQ (reference sequence). Unmatched junction bases numbered 0, after V lost 4 bases and J lost 1 base. This CDR3 is built from 13 residues. The chain's CDR3 is CASSSSGQETQYF. DNA for the CDR3: TGTGCCAGCAGCTCTAGCGGCCAAGAGACCCAGTACTTC.

The rearrangement joins TRBV21-1 to TRBJ2-3. TRBV21-1 is designated a pseudogene. The CDR3 has 12 residues. CDR3 coding DNA: TGTGCCAGCAGAAACCGGGGGCCGTCGCAGTATTTT. This gives the protein CASRNRGPSQYF.

The chain employs TRBV5-1 and TRBJ2-1, with 14 bases aligning to TRBD2. Trimming removed 4 bases from V and 1 base from J; junction bases left unmatched: 10. The CDR3 covers 19 residues. The germline CDR1 and CDR2 sequences are SGHRS and YFSETQ. The CDR3 loop reads CASSGAGTSGGLSYNEQFF. The CDR3 nucleotides are TGCGCCAGCAGCGGCGCCGGGACTAGCGGGGGTCTTTCCTACAATGAGCAGTTCTTC.

The V gene is TRBV18, the J gene TRBJ2-5, with D tentatively TRBD1 (6 bases). Germline CDR1 is KGHSH and CDR2 is LQKENI. Trimming pared 2 bases from V and 5 bases from J, leaving 18 bases between. The CDR3 is 16 residues long. CDR3 amino acids: CASSPYDGQPTETQYF. CDR3 DNA sequence: TGTGCCAGCTCACCATATGACGGACAGCCGACGGAGACCCAGTACTTC.

The rearrangement uses TRBV4-1 and TRBJ2-6, with 11 bases lining up with TRBD2. V lost 3 bases, J lost 4 bases, and 11 bases stayed unmatched. CDR1 is MGHRA and CDR2 is YSYEKL in the germline V gene. The CDR3 totals 19 residues. The CDR3 DNA follows: TGCGCCAGCAGCCATAAGGCTAGCGGGGGGCCGGGAGGGGCCAACGTCCTGACTTTC. Translated: CASSHKASGGPGGANVLTF.

The rearrangement uses TRBV6-5 and TRBJ1-1, with D maybe TRBD1 (5 bases). The germline V gene encodes CDR1 MNHEY and CDR2 SVGAGI. This CDR3 has 14 residues. V shed 5 bases and J shed 6 bases, with 16 bases lying between them. CDR3 region: CASSTTGGSSEAFF. The CDR3 DNA follows: TGTGCCAGCAGTACAACGGGGGGGAGCTCTGAAGCTTTCTTT.

The chain recombines TRBV18 with TRBJ1-1, with D maybe TRBD1 (5 bases). With 5 bases removed from V and 1 base from J, the gap between germline ends came to 14 bases. CDR3 size: 15 residues. Germline CDR1 and CDR2: KGHSH and LQKENI. This CDR3 is CASSGQGTTNTEAFF. Here the CDR3 DNA reads TGTGCCAGCTCAGGGCAGGGCACTACGAACACTGAAGCTTTCTTT.

The chain couples TRBV30 to TRBJ2-5; 10 bases match TRBD1. The V gene's germline CDR1 is GTSNPN and CDR2 SVGIG (reference sequence). This CDR3 spans 12 amino acids. Trimming removed 1 base from V and 14 bases from J; junction bases left unmatched: 7. The CDR3 loop is CAWSGDGDRGYF. The CDR3 nucleotides read TGTGCCTGGAGTGGCGATGGGGACAGGGGTTACTTC.

This clone was picked up a small number of times. The chain carries TRBV4-1 and TRBJ2-7; D is uncertain. V lost 2 bases to trimming and J lost 4 bases, with 12 bases between them. CDR1 and CDR2 from the germline V gene are MGHRA and YSYEKL. The CDR3 contains 14 residues. The CDR3 nucleotides are TGCGCCAGCAGCCAACCGGGCCGAGTTTACGAGCAGTACTTC. Translation: CASSQPGRVYEQYF.

This clone was detected only a few times. The chain couples TRBV2 to TRBJ2-7; a possible D gene is TRBD1 (9 bases). This CDR3 is built from 13 residues. Germline V lookup: CDR1 SNHLY, CDR2 FYNNEI. V dropped 8 bases and J dropped 5 bases, with 16 bases sitting between them. The CDR3 sequence: CASRGGQGNEQYF. CDR3 DNA: TGTGCCAGCCGGGGGGGACAGGGTAACGAGCAGTACTTC.

The V and J genes are TRBV4-1 and TRBJ1-3; no firm D call. The V and J ends lost 1 base and 1 base respectively, with 8 bases between them. Germline lookup yields CDR1 MGHRA and CDR2 YSYEKL. This CDR3 contains 15 residues. The DNA of the CDR3 is TGCGCCAGCAGCCAAGTAGGCGGGTCTGGAAACACCATATATTTT. It yields the protein CASSQVGGSGNTIYF.

The chain uses TRBV2 and TRBJ2-6; D gene ambiguous. V shed 0 bases and J shed 0 bases, with 9 bases lying between them. CDR1 SNHLY and CDR2 FYNNEI come from the germline V gene. CDR3 length equals 17 residues. The CDR3 DNA is TGTGCCAGCAGTGAAGCAGCGTTCCTCTCTGGGGCCAACGTCCTGACTTTC. This translates into CASSEAAFLSGANVLTF.

The chain has TRBV5-1 and TRBJ2-3; TRBD1 is a possible D gene (5 bases). V was clipped by 0 bases and J by 2 bases, with 7 bases between them. Germline V gene lookup returns CDR1 SGHRS and CDR2 YFSETQ. The CDR3 is made up of 14 amino acids. Here the CDR3 reads CASSLGQFTDTQYF. As DNA, the CDR3 is TGCGCCAGCAGCTTGGGACAGTTCACAGATACGCAGTATTTT.

V is TRBV7-2 and J is TRBJ1-3; D is unclear. CDR1 is SGHTA, CDR2 FQGNSA, per germline. V lost 1 base to trimming and J lost 0 bases, with 4 bases between them. This CDR3 contains 14 residues. CDR3 sequence (DNA): TGTGCCAGCAGCTTAGACTACTCTGGAAACACCATATATTTT. Translation: CASSLDYSGNTIYF.

J is TRBJ1-5 and V is TRBV27; D uncertain. V lost 5 bases and J 4 bases, leaving 9 bases between the germline ends. Germline assignment: CDR1 MNHEY and CDR2 SMNVEV (reference sequence). The CDR3 is made up of 13 amino acids. CDR3 amino acids: CASSVQINQPQHF. The CDR3 DNA reads TGTGCCAGCAGTGTACAGATTAATCAGCCCCAGCATTTT.

The table lists this clone with a few counts. The chain carries TRBV19 and TRBJ2-3; D possibly matches TRBD1 or TRBD2 (7 bases each). CDR1 and CDR2 (germline): LNHDA, SQIVND (reference sequence). Trimming removed 4 bases at V and 2 bases at J, with 13 bases between. This CDR3 is 15 amino acids long. CDR3 sequence reads: CASSKQGRDTDTQYF. CDR3 nucleotide sequence: TGTGCCAGTAGTAAACAGGGGAGGGACACAGATACGCAGTATTTT.

The chain links TRBV28 to TRBJ2-5; 8 nucleotides line up with TRBD2. This CDR3 has 14 amino acids. The junction had 5 bases not matched to a gene; V was cut back by 6 bases and J by 2 bases. Germline V gene sequence: CDR1 MDHEN, CDR2 SYDVKM. CDR3 nucleotide sequence: TGTGCCAGCAGACCGGGACTAGAGCAAGAGACCCAGTACTTC. The encoded protein is CASRPGLEQETQYF.

The chain employs TRBV2 and TRBJ2-7, with D possibly matching TRBD2 (7 bases). Trimming removed 7 bases at V and 2 bases at J, with 18 bases between. Germline CDR1 and CDR2: SNHLY and FYNNEI. This CDR3 region has 15 residues. The CDR3 loop reads CASKLAGEGTYEQYF. CDR3 DNA sequence: TGTGCCAGCAAGCTGGCAGGGGAGGGCACCTACGAGCAGTACTTC.

The rearrangement links TRBV2 to TRBJ1-3; no reliable D call. CDR3 size: 14 residues. Looked up from germline, CDR1 is SNHLY and CDR2 is FYNNEI. V was pared by 6 bases and J by 3 bases, with 12 bases between. The CDR3 is CASSELILGNTIYF. The DNA for the CDR3 is TGTGCCAGCAGCGAGCTGATACTTGGAAACACCATATATTTT.

This clone is a singleton in its sample. The chain employs TRBV6-5 and TRBJ2-3; TRBD2 matches at 11 bases. There are 16 residues in the CDR3. CDR1 is MNHEY, CDR2 SVGAGI, per germline. Trimming took 2 bases from V and 5 from J; bases not matched to a gene: 6. CDR3 residues: CASSYGLAGGRDTQYF. The DNA for the CDR3 is TGTGCCAGCAGTTACGGCCTAGCGGGAGGAAGAGATACGCAGTATTTT.